A selection of T cell receptor beta chains follows, all from one sample in a study of response to subunit inactivated influenza vaccine. TCRdb independently ran MiXCR on the RT-PCR reads; one entry per CDR3 protein. The repertoire holds about 520,000 distinct CDR3 sequences, with roughly 25% as singletons. Specimen: CD4+ T cells sorted from PBMCs, collected about 5 days after vaccination. These TCRs come from a man in his fifties or sixties who received an inactivated influenza vaccine. Both conserved end residues are part of each CDR3. The order of the fields is CDR3 protein, clone size, J gene, V gene. Clone sizes are given selectively: once, few, many, or a class where the clone is expanded.

CDR3 protein: CASSETALTQYF
clone size: .
J gene: TRBJ2-3
V gene: TRBV6-1

CDR3 protein: CASRGDRGQLNEQFF
clone size: few
J gene: TRBJ2-1
V gene: TRBV12-3/TRBV12-4

CDR3 protein: CSAARGIVNEQYF
clone size: .
J gene: TRBJ2-7
V gene: TRBV20-1

CDR3 protein: CASSDRNTEAFF
clone size: .
J gene: TRBJ1-1
V gene: TRBV30

CDR3 protein: CAISNYGGPDTQYF
clone size: .
J gene: TRBJ2-3
V gene: TRBV10-3

CDR3 protein: CASSLTGEANYGYTF
clone size: few
J gene: TRBJ1-2
V gene: TRBV5-1

CDR3 protein: CASSSVPGQGDTQYF
clone size: few
J gene: TRBJ2-3
V gene: TRBV7-2

CDR3 protein: CASSYLPPGSGLYNEQFF
clone size: few
J gene: TRBJ2-1
V gene: TRBV6-2/TRBV6-3

CDR3 protein: CAIKTQGAKNIQYF
clone size: few
J gene: TRBJ2-4
V gene: TRBV10-3

CDR3 protein: CASSQDVSGLSSYEQYF
clone size: many
J gene: TRBJ2-7
V gene: TRBV4-2

CDR3 protein: CASSQQRVALGYGYTF
clone size: .
J gene: TRBJ1-2
V gene: TRBV3-1

CDR3 protein: CAIRTSGSSYNEQFF
clone size: few
J gene: TRBJ2-1
V gene: TRBV10-3

CDR3 protein: CASSLMQISSTDTQYF
clone size: .
J gene: TRBJ2-3
V gene: TRBV7-3

CDR3 protein: CATSSPRGLGDTQYF
clone size: few
J gene: TRBJ2-3
V gene: TRBV15

CDR3 protein: CASSQERSTGELFF
clone size: few
J gene: TRBJ2-2
V gene: TRBV4-3

CDR3 protein: CSAKQGGGTDTQYF
clone size: .
J gene: TRBJ2-3
V gene: TRBV20-1

CDR3 protein: CASSYFRVGQGTYEQYF
clone size: .
J gene: TRBJ2-7
V gene: TRBV6-5

CDR3 protein: CASSLLQGADQPQHF
clone size: .
J gene: TRBJ1-5
V gene: TRBV5-6

CDR3 protein: CASSYTQGVREQYF
clone size: .
J gene: TRBJ2-7
V gene: TRBV6-5

CDR3 protein: CASTQVAGSREQYF
clone size: .
J gene: TRBJ2-7
V gene: TRBV11-2

CDR3 protein: CASRRDSNSYNEQFF
clone size: .
J gene: TRBJ2-1
V gene: TRBV5-1

CDR3 protein: CASSPRTGANEQFF
clone size: few
J gene: TRBJ2-1
V gene: TRBV18

CDR3 protein: CASSQVAQLTSGSYNEQFF
clone size: .
J gene: TRBJ2-1
V gene: TRBV4-3

CDR3 protein: CSARPGQGFGETQYF
clone size: once
J gene: TRBJ2-5
V gene: TRBV20-1

CDR3 protein: CASSQGGFWGDIQYF
clone size: .
J gene: TRBJ2-4
V gene: TRBV4-1

CDR3 protein: CAISEGTGVGSPLHF
clone size: .
J gene: TRBJ1-6
V gene: TRBV10-3

CDR3 protein: CASSVDRGADTQYF
clone size: many
J gene: TRBJ2-3
V gene: TRBV5-1

CDR3 protein: CSAREGNTWYEQYF
clone size: many
J gene: TRBJ2-7
V gene: TRBV20-1

CDR3 protein: CASSRGGQSQETQYF
clone size: .
J gene: TRBJ2-5
V gene: TRBV5-1

CDR3 protein: CSARDTGANYGYTF
clone size: few
J gene: TRBJ1-2
V gene: TRBV20-1

CDR3 protein: CASSLGRKGEQFF
clone size: .
J gene: TRBJ2-1
V gene: TRBV7-6

CDR3 protein: CASCTSGGLYNEQFF
clone size: .
J gene: TRBJ2-1
V gene: TRBV6-1

CDR3 protein: CSASRVGNTGELFF
clone size: .
J gene: TRBJ2-2
V gene: TRBV20-1

CDR3 protein: CASSLGVGNTEAFF
clone size: .
J gene: TRBJ1-1
V gene: TRBV7-2

CDR3 protein: CASSPGLDTDTQYF
clone size: .
J gene: TRBJ2-3
V gene: TRBV12-3/TRBV12-4

CDR3 protein: CASSDSNRGMGEQFF
clone size: .
J gene: TRBJ2-1
V gene: TRBV6-4

CDR3 protein: CASSPAEQSPRSEQYF
clone size: .
J gene: TRBJ2-3
V gene: TRBV4-1

CDR3 protein: CSARVGTGLSGNTIYF
clone size: .
J gene: TRBJ1-3
V gene: TRBV20-1

CDR3 protein: CASSTTRQGLTDTQYF
clone size: few
J gene: TRBJ2-3
V gene: TRBV5-1

CDR3 protein: CASTPTDSSYEQYF
clone size: .
J gene: TRBJ2-7
V gene: TRBV28

CDR3 protein: CSARANRGAGGNIQYF
clone size: .
J gene: TRBJ2-4
V gene: TRBV20-1